Shown below are 15 T cell receptor beta chains from a single sample sequenced in a study of T-cell reconstitution after alpha-beta-depleted transplantation in children. Preparation of the TCRbeta library was carried out with unique molecular identifiers. From the PCR reads, TCRdb called clonotypes with MiXCR, one entry per CDR3 protein. The repertoire has 350,000 to 450,000 distinct CDR3 sequences, around 21% of them found once; the top ten carry around 4%. The material sequenced was PBMCs from the stem cell graft donor, taken from the stem cell graft. Receptors were obtained from a human donor who donated a stem cell graft to a child with acute myeloid leukemia.

This clonotype was counted ten times or more. The chain employs TRBV5-1 and TRBJ2-3, with TRBD1 matching 10 bases. The V segment lost 6 bases and the J segment 2 bases; nucleotides outside the gene matches: 6. CDR1 and CDR2 (germline): SGHRS, YFSETQ. This CDR3 contains 15 residues. This chain's CDR3 is CASIMDRGDTDTQYF. Here the CDR3 DNA reads TGCGCCAGCATCATGGACAGGGGGGACACAGATACGCAGTATTTT.

This clonotype showed up just a few times. The V gene is TRBV20-1, the J gene TRBJ1-1; 9 bases map to TRBD1. With V trimmed by 6 bases and J by 8 bases, 10 bases remained unmatched. CDR3 length: 13 amino acids. CDR1 is DFQATT, CDR2 SNEGSKA, per germline (reference sequence). CDR3 loop: CSAPQTGGLEAFF. In nucleotides, the CDR3 is TGCAGTGCCCCCCAGACAGGGGGTTTGGAAGCTTTCTTT.

There are a few counts of this clonotype. J is TRBJ2-3 and V is TRBV20-1; no clear D gene. Germline CDR1 DFQATT, CDR2 SNEGSKA (reference sequence). The CDR3 runs 11 residues. The V and J ends lost 5 bases and 4 bases respectively, with 7 bases between them. The CDR3 protein is CSAPRSDTQYF. Here the CDR3 DNA reads TGCAGTGCTCCAAGGTCAGATACGCAGTATTTT.

The rearrangement links TRBV7-2 to TRBJ2-1; possible D gene TRBD1, 6 bases. V lost 1 base to trimming and J lost 7 bases, with 14 bases between them. This CDR3 has 15 amino acids. Germline lookup yields CDR1 SGHTA and CDR2 FQGNSA. The CDR3 region has the DNA TGTGCCAGCAGCTTAGGACAGGCCCCGATGAATGAGCAGTTCTTC. Translated, it gives CASSLGQAPMNEQFF.

This clonotype was counted many times. This chain connects TRBV12-3 or TRBV12-4 to TRBJ2-5, with TRBD1 identical over 7 bases. The V gene end was trimmed by 4 bases and the J gene end by 2 bases; junction bases not matched to a gene: 4. The CDR3 consists of 14 residues. The CDR3 sequence: CASSYGQAQETQYF. CDR3 bases: TGTGCCAGCAGTTATGGACAGGCTCAAGAGACCCAGTACTTC.

This clonotype was recorded a few times. This chain joins TRBV2 and TRBJ2-6; D call uncertain. CDR1 is SNHLY, CDR2 FYNNEI, per germline. V gave up 3 bases and J gave up 3 bases, with 6 bases separating them. This CDR3 has 14 amino acids. The CDR3 bases are TGTGCCAGCAGTGAGCCCATTGGGGCCAACGTCCTGACTTTC. Translating it yields CASSEPIGANVLTF. The variable domain in full, completed from reference TRBV2 and TRBJ2-6, reads EPEVTQTPSHQVTQMGQEVILRCVPISNHLYFYWYRQILGQKVEFLVSFYNNEISEKSEIFDDQFSVERPDGSNFTLKIRSTKLEDSAMYFCASSEPIGANVLTFGAGSRLTVL.

Comment on this clonotype: This may be a read error: a much more frequent sequence differs by one nucleotide. In DNA form, the CDR3 reads TGTGCCAGCAGCCAAGGTGGGGCTAGCGAGCCCTACGAGCAGTACTTC. Translated: CASSQGGASEPYEQYF. The rearrangement links TRBV4-2 to TRBJ2-7, with a weak D call TRBD2 (6 bases). The length of the CDR3 is 16 residues. V lost 1 base to trimming and J lost 2 bases, with 15 bases between them. CDR1 LGHNA and CDR2 YNFKEQ come from the germline V gene.

This clonotype appeared once. V usage is TRBV7-6 and J usage is TRBJ2-7, with 9 bases lining up with TRBD2. The trim removed 2 bases at V and 0 bases at J, leaving 8 bases unmatched. Per the germline V gene, CDR1 is SGHVS and CDR2 is FNYEAQ. The CDR3 totals 17 residues. The CDR3 reads CASSLYHEREDSYEQYF. CDR3 sequence (DNA): TGTGCCAGCAGCTTATATCACGAGCGGGAGGACTCCTACGAGCAGTACTTC.

This clonotype was detected many times. V and J are TRBV9 and TRBJ1-5; D unclear. V lost 0 bases to trimming and J lost 0 bases, with 4 bases between them. Germline V gene lookup returns CDR1 SGDLS and CDR2 YYNGEE. The CDR3 sequence is 14 residues long. CDR3 nucleotide sequence: TGTGCCAGCAGCGTAGGGGATAGCAATCAGCCCCAGCATTTT. Amino acids: CASSVGDSNQPQHF.

This clonotype was recorded at least ten times. The rearrangement links TRBV7-3 to TRBJ2-3; TRBD2 aligns across 8 bases. The germline V gene has CDR1 SGHTA and CDR2 FQGTGA. This CDR3 is built from 15 residues. The ends lost 8 bases at V and 0 bases at J; junction bases unmatched: 7. The CDR3 spells CASAIAGWSTDTQYF. CDR3 nucleotides: TGTGCCAGCGCCATAGCGGGGTGGAGCACAGATACGCAGTATTTT.

This clonotype was observed at least ten times. This chain uses TRBV29-1 with TRBJ2-1; weak D call: TRBD1 (6 bases). The V end lost 3 bases, the J end lost 5 bases, and 14 bases lay between the germline ends. The CDR3 has 14 amino acids. Germline CDR1 SQVTM, CDR2 ANQGSEA. The CDR3 coding sequence is TGCAGCGTTGACCCCAGGCAGGGGAACAATGAGCAGTTCTTC. It yields the protein CSVDPRQGNNEQFF.

The chain has TRBV4-1 and TRBJ2-7; weak D call: TRBD2 (6 bases). The CDR3 sequence is 15 residues long. CDR1 is MGHRA and CDR2 is YSYEKL in the germline V gene. V shed 4 bases and J shed 0 bases, with 13 bases lying between them. The CDR3 protein is CASSRQLAFSYEQYF. CDR3 in DNA: TGCGCCAGCAGCCGCCAACTAGCTTTCTCCTACGAGCAGTACTTC.

This clonotype came up a few times. The rearrangement links TRBV10-3 to TRBJ2-1; TRBD2 matches at 7 bases. CDR1 and CDR2 from the germline V gene are ENHRY and SYGVKD. The CDR3 runs to 16 residues. After removal of 2 bases from V and 0 bases from J, the junction contained 4 bases not matched to a gene. The CDR3 region is CAISEQRDHSYNEQFF. CDR3 sequence (DNA): TGTGCCATCAGTGAGCAGCGGGATCACTCCTACAATGAGCAGTTCTTC.

V usage is TRBV27 and J usage is TRBJ2-3, with 8 nucleotides matching TRBD2. The V and J ends lost 3 bases and 2 bases, in that order; junction bases with no gene match: 4. The CDR3 runs 15 residues. Germline CDR1 and CDR2: MNHEY and SMNVEV (reference sequence). CDR3: CASSLAGGDTDTQYF. In DNA form, the CDR3 reads TGTGCCAGCAGTTTGGCGGGAGGCGACACAGATACGCAGTATTTT.

This clonotype has only a few counts. The chain carries TRBV20-1 and TRBJ2-5, with D perhaps TRBD1 (6 bases). Germline V gives CDR1 DFQATT, CDR2 SNEGSKA (reference sequence). Trimming cost V 3 bases and J 2 bases, with 16 bases left between them. The CDR3 covers 15 residues. CDR3 sequence (DNA): TGCAGTGCTAGCGGGCCAACAGGGTTTCAAGAGACCCAGTACTTC. It encodes CSASGPTGFQETQYF.